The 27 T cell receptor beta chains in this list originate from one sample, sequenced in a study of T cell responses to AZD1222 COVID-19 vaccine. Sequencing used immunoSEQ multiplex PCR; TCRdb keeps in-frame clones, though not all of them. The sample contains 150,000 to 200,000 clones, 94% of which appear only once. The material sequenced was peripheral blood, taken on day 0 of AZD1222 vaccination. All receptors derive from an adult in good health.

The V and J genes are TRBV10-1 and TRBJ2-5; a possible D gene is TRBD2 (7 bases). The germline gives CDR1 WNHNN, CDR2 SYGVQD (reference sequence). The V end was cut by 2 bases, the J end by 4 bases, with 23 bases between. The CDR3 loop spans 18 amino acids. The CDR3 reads CASSEGAGGLGRGETQYF. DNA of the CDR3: TGCGCCAGCAGTGAGGGGGCCGGGGGGCTCGGCAGAGGAGAGACCCAGTACTTC.

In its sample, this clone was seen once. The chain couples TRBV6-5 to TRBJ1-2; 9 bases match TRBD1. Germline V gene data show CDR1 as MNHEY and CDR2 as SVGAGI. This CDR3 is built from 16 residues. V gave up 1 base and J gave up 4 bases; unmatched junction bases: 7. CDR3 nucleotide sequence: TGTGCCAGCAGTTACTGGGACAGGGCAACTATCTATGGCTACACCTTC. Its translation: CASSYWDRATIYGYTF.

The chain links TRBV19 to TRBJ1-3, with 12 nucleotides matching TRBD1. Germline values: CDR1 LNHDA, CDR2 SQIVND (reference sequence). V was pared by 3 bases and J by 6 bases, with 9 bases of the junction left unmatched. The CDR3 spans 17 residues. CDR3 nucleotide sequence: TGTGCCAGTAGTATTCATCGCCCGGGACAGGGGGCAAACACCATATATTTT. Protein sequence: CASSIHRPGQGANTIYF.

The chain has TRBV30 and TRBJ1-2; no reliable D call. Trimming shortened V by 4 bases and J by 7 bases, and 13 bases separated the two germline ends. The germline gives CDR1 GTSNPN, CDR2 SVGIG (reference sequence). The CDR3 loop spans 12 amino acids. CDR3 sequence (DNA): TGTGCCTGGATGGGGAGGTCCCTTGGCTACACCTTC. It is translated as CAWMGRSLGYTF. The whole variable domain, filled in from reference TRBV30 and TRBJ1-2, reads SQTIHQWPATLVQPVGSPLSLECTVEGTSNPNLYWYRQAAGRGLQLLFYSVGIGQISSEVPQNLSASRPQDRQFILSSKKLLLSDSGFYLCAWMGRSLGYTFGSGTRLTVV.

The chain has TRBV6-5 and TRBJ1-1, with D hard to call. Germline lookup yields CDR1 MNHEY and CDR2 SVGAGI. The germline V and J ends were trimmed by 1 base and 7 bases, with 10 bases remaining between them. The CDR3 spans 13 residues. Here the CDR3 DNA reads TGTGCCAGCAGTTACTTGTCCCAGTTTGAAGCTTTCTTT. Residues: CASSYLSQFEAFF.

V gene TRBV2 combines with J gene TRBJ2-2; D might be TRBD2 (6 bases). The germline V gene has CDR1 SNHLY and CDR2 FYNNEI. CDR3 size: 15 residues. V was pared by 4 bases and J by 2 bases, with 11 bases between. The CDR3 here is CASSVSGLNTGELFF. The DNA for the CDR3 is TGTGCCAGCAGTGTCTCGGGACTCAACACCGGGGAGCTGTTTTTT.

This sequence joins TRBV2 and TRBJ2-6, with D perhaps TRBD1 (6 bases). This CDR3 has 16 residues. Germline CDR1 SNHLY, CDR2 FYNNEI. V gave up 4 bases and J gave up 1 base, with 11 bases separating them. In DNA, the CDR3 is TGTGCCAGCAGTGTGGGCAGGGGATCTGGGGCCAACGTCCTGACTTTC. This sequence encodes CASSVGRGSGANVLTF.

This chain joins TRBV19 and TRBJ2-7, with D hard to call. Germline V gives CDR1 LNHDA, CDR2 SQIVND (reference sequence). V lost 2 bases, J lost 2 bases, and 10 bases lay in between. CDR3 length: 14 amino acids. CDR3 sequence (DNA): TGTGCCAGTAGTATAAGATTGCAGACCTACGAGCAGTACTTC. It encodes CASSIRLQTYEQYF.

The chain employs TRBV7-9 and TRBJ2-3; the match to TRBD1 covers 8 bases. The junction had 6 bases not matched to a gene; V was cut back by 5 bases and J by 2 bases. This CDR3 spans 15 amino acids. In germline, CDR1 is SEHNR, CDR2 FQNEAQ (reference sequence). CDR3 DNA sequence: TGTGCCAGCAGCCCAGGGGGCGGGGCCACAGATACGCAGTATTTT. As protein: CASSPGGGATDTQYF.

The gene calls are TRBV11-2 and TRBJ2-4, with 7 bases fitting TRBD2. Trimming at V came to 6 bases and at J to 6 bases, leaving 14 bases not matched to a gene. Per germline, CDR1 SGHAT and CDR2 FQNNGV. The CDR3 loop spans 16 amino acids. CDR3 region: CASSSRLGRELNIQYF. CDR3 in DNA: TGTGCCAGCAGTTCGAGACTGGGGAGGGAGTTAAACATTCAGTACTTC.

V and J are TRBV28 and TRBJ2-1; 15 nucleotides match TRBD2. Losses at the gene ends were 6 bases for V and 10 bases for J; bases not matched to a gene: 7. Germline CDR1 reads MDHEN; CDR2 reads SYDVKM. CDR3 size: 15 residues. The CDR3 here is CASSAGLAGGVEQFF. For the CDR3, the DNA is TGTGCCAGCAGCGCGGGACTAGCGGGAGGAGTAGAGCAGTTCTTC.

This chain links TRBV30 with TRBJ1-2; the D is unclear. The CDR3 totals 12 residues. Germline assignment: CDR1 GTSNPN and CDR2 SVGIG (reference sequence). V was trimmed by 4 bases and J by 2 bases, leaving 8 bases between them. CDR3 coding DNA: TGTGCCTGGACTTACCAGAACTATGGCTACACCTTC. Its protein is CAWTYQNYGYTF. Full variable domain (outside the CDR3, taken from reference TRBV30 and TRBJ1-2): SQTIHQWPATLVQPVGSPLSLECTVEGTSNPNLYWYRQAAGRGLQLLFYSVGIGQISSEVPQNLSASRPQDRQFILSSKKLLLSDSGFYLCAWTYQNYGYTFGSGTRLTVV.

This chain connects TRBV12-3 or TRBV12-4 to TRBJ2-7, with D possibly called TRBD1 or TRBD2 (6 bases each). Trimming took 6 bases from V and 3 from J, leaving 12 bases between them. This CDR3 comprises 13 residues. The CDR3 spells CASSPEGDYEQYF. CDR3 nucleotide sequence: TGTGCCAGCAGCCCGGAGGGGGACTACGAGCAGTACTTC.

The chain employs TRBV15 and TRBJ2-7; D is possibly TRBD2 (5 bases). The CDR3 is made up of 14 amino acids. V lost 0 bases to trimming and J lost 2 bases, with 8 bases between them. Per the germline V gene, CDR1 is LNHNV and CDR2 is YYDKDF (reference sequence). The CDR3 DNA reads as TGTGCCACCAGCAGAGATCGAGGGACCTACGAGCAGTACTTC. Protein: CATSRDRGTYEQYF. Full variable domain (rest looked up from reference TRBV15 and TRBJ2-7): DAMVIQNPRYQVTQFGKPVTLSCSQTLNHNVMYWYQQKSSQAPKLLFHYYDKDFNNEADTPDNFQSRRPNTSFCFLDIRSPGLGDTAMYLCATSRDRGTYEQYFGPGTRLTVT.

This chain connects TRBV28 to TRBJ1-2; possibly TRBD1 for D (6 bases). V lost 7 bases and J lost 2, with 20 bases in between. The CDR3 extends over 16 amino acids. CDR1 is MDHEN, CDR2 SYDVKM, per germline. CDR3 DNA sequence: TGTGCCAGCACCCTGGCGGGTAGGGGGTTCAACTATGGCTACACCTTC. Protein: CASTLAGRGFNYGYTF.

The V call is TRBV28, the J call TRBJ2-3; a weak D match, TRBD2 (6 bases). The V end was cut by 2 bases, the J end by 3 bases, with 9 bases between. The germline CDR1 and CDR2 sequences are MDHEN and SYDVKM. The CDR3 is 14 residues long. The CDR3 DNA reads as TGTGCCAGCAGTTTAGCGGGAACGACAGATACGCAGTATTTT. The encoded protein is CASSLAGTTDTQYF.

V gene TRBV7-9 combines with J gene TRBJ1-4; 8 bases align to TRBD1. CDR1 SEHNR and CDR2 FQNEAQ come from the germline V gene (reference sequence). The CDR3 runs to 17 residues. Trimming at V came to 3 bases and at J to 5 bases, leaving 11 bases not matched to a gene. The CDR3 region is CASSFRGAGGRNEKLFF. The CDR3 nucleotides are TGTGCCAGCAGCTTTAGAGGGGCAGGGGGCCGGAATGAAAAACTGTTTTTT.

CDR3 DNA: TGTGCCAGCAGCTTAGATCGCTCTTGGGGGGATGAGCAGTTCTTC. As protein: CASSLDRSWGDEQFF. The rearrangement uses TRBV11-2 and TRBJ2-1, with D perhaps TRBD2 (6 bases). The ends were cut back, 0 bases at V and 8 bases at J, with 14 bases in the middle. This CDR3 has 15 residues. Germline loops: CDR1 SGHAT, CDR2 FQNNGV.

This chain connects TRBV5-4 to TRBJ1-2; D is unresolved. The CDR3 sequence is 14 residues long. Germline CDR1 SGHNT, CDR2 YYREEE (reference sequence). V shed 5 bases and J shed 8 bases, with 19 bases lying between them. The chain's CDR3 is CASSARLPRSGYTF. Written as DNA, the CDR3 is TGTGCCAGCAGTGCAAGACTTCCGAGATCAGGCTACACCTTC.

The DNA for the CDR3 is TGCGCCAGCAGCCAAGATCTCCTGGGAAATGAGCAGTTCTTC. It specifies CASSQDLLGNEQFF. The V and J genes are TRBV4-1 and TRBJ2-1, with D hard to call. CDR3 length equals 14 residues. Germline V gives CDR1 MGHRA, CDR2 YSYEKL. V shed 0 bases and J shed 7 bases, with 10 bases lying between them.

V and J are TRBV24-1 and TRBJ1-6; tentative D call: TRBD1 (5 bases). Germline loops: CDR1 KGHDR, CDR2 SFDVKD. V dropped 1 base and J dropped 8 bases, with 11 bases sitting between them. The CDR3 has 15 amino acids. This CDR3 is CATSDFTRADSPLHF. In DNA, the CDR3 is TGTGCCACCAGTGATTTTACCAGGGCCGATTCACCCCTCCACTTT.

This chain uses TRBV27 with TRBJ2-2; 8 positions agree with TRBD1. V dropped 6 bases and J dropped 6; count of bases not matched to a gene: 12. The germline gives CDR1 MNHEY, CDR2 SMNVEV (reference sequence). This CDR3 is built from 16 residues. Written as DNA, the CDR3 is TGTGCCAGCAGACCTCTTTTCCAGACAGGGGCCGGGGAGCTGTTTTTT. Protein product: CASRPLFQTGAGELFF.

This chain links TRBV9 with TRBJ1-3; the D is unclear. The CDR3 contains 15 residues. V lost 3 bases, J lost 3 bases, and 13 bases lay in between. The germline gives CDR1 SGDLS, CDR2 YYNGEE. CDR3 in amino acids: CASSGRVSGGNTIYF. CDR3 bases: TGTGCCAGCAGCGGCCGGGTTTCAGGTGGAAACACCATATATTTT.

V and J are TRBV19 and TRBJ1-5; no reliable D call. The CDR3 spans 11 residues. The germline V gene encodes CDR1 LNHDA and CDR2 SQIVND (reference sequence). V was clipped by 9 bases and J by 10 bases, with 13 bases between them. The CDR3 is CARVGISPQHF. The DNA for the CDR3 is TGTGCCAGGGTTGGGATCAGCCCCCAGCATTTT.

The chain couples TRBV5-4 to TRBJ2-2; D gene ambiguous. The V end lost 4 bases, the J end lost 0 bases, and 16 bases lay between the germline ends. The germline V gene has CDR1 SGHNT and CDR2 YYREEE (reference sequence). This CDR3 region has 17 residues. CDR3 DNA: TGTGCCAGCAGCCCCGAGTTTGGACCCGCGAACACCGGGGAGCTGTTTTTT. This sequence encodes CASSPEFGPANTGELFF.

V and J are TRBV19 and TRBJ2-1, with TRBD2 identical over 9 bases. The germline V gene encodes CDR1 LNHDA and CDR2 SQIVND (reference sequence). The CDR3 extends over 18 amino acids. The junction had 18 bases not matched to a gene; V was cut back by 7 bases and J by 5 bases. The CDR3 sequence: CASTLSGGAGGRHNEQFF. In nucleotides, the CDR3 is TGTGCCAGTACCCTCTCGGGGGGAGCGGGAGGAAGGCACAATGAGCAGTTCTTC.

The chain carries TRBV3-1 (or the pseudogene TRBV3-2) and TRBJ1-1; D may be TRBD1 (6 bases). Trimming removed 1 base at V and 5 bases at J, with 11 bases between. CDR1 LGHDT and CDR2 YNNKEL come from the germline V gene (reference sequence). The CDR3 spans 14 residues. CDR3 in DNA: TGTGCCAGCAGCCAAGTAAGGGGGGGGACTGAAGCTTTCTTT. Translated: CASSQVRGGTEAFF.